The 14 T cell receptor beta chains below were found in one sample sequenced in a study of blood T cell repertoires in COVID-19. Clones were sequenced by immunoSEQ multiplex PCR, and TCRdb holds only the in-frame ones, with some missing. Found here are hundreds of thousands of clones, about 89% of them singletons; the top ten hold under 2%. The sample comprised peripheral blood. The receptors originated from a woman aged 55-70 years who had recovered from COVID-19.

This clone is a singleton in its sample. The J gene is TRBJ2-5, the V gene TRBV10-3; 7 bases match TRBD1. The CDR3 length is 13 residues. Germline V CDR1 and CDR2: ENHRY, SYGVKD. Trimming cost V 4 bases and J 3 bases; bases outside gene matches: 2. CDR3 DNA: TGTGCCATCAGTGCCACAGGGGAAGAGACCCAGTACTTC. Its translation is CAISATGEETQYF.

The chain links TRBV9 to TRBJ2-2; 11 positions match TRBD1. With 0 bases clipped from V and 6 bases from J, the junction kept 4 bases outside the gene matches. Germline V lookup: CDR1 SGDLS, CDR2 YYNGEE. The CDR3 has 16 amino acids. CDR3 sequence: CASSVVRTGGAGELFF. Written as DNA, the CDR3 is TGTGCCAGCAGCGTAGTTAGGACAGGGGGCGCCGGGGAGCTGTTTTTT.

The chain couples TRBV7-2 to TRBJ1-1, with D unresolved. The CDR3 totals 15 residues. Between the trimmed V and J ends, which lost 2 bases and 0 bases, there was a span of 10 bases. Germline values: CDR1 SGHTA, CDR2 FQGNSA. CDR3 DNA: TGTGCCAGCAGCTTATGGGTACAGTTGAACACTGAAGCTTTCTTT. It encodes CASSLWVQLNTEAFF.

This clone is a singleton in its sample. The gene calls are TRBV3-1 (or the pseudogene TRBV3-2) and TRBJ1-4, with TRBD1 identical over 9 bases. With 4 bases clipped from V and 10 bases from J, the junction kept 10 bases outside the gene matches. The CDR3 runs to 15 residues. Germline V gives CDR1 LGHDT, CDR2 YNNKEL (reference sequence). DNA of the CDR3: TGTGCCAGCAGCCCAATGGGACAGGGAGGAGGAAAACTGTTTTTT. Translating gives CASSPMGQGGGKLFF.

The V and J genes are TRBV27 and TRBJ2-7, with 10 nucleotides matching TRBD1. CDR1 is MNHEY and CDR2 is SMNVEV in the germline V gene (reference sequence). J was trimmed by 6 bases and V by 3 bases; bases with no gene match: 17. The CDR3 has 18 amino acids. The CDR3: CASSFLRLRPGQGSEQYF. The CDR3 bases are TGTGCCAGCAGTTTTCTCCGTCTCCGTCCGGGACAGGGGTCCGAGCAGTACTTC.

This clone was picked up a small number of times. The rearrangement uses TRBV6-5 and TRBJ2-7; 7 positions match TRBD1. Trimming cost V 7 bases and J 3 bases; bases outside gene matches: 9. The germline V gene has CDR1 MNHEY and CDR2 SVGAGI. This CDR3 comprises 14 residues. In nucleotides, the CDR3 is TGTGCCAGCACTCGGGTGGCAGGGGGCTACGAGCAGTACTTC. Its protein product is CASTRVAGGYEQYF.

This chain's CDR3 is CASTMGLPPYEQYF. The CDR3 DNA is TGTGCCAGCACTATGGGACTTCCTCCCTACGAGCAGTACTTC. This chain uses TRBV6-5 with TRBJ2-7, with a weak D call TRBD2 (6 bases). Trimming removed 7 bases at V and 2 bases at J, with 15 bases between. Per germline, CDR1 MNHEY and CDR2 SVGAGI. CDR3 length equals 14 residues.

This chain joins TRBV2 and TRBJ1-2; D call uncertain. The CDR3 extends over 16 amino acids. The germline gives CDR1 SNHLY, CDR2 FYNNEI. The V and J ends lost 6 bases and 8 bases respectively, with 25 bases between them. The CDR3 region is CASRPPRRPNGRGYTF. CDR3 in DNA: TGTGCCAGCAGACCCCCCCGGCGGCCTAACGGTAGGGGCTACACCTTC.

The chain is built from TRBV6-4 and TRBJ2-1, with a weak D call TRBD2 (6 bases). The germline gives CDR1 MRHNA, CDR2 SNTAGT. CDR3 length: 15 amino acids. Trimming cost V 5 bases and J 1 base, with 12 bases left between them. The CDR3 DNA is TGTGCCAGCAGTTCAGGGACTGGTTCCTACAATGAGCAGTTCTTC. Its protein product is CASSSGTGSYNEQFF.

This clone was detected only a few times. The rearrangement joins TRBV5-4 to TRBJ1-6, with 10 nucleotides matching TRBD1. There are 14 residues in the CDR3. CDR1 SGHNT and CDR2 YYREEE come from the germline V gene (reference sequence). V gave up 2 bases and J gave up 10 bases; unmatched junction bases: 3. Here the CDR3 reads CASSLDRGLSPLHF. The DNA of the CDR3 is TGTGCCAGCAGCTTAGACAGGGGGCTCTCACCCCTCCACTTT.

The rearrangement joins TRBV9 to TRBJ2-1, with 14 bases that match TRBD2. In germline, CDR1 is SGDLS, CDR2 YYNGEE. The CDR3 runs 17 residues. J lost 1 base, V lost 4 bases, and 4 bases had no gene match. This CDR3 is CASSPGLAGASYNEQFF. The CDR3, as DNA: TGTGCCAGCAGCCCGGGACTAGCGGGGGCTTCCTACAATGAGCAGTTCTTC.

This chain connects TRBV29-1 to TRBJ2-1, with no clear D. Germline CDR1 is SQVTM and CDR2 is ANQGSEA. The CDR3 loop spans 11 amino acids. The V end lost 6 bases, the J end lost 9 bases, and 12 bases lay between the germline ends. This CDR3 reads CSVGFGGEQFF. CDR3 nucleotide sequence: TGCAGCGTGGGTTTCGGCGGTGAGCAGTTCTTC.

The chain joins TRBV11-2 to TRBJ1-2; 11 bases fit TRBD1. With V trimmed by 5 bases and J by 7 bases, 6 bases remained unmatched. CDR1 is SGHAT and CDR2 is FQNNGV in the germline V gene. The CDR3 consists of 14 residues. The CDR3 DNA sequence: TGTGCCAGCAGCGAGGACAGGGGGCAAGGTGGCTACACCTTC. Amino acids: CASSEDRGQGGYTF.

The chain has TRBV19 and TRBJ2-5, with D maybe TRBD1 (5 bases). CDR3 size: 17 residues. V lost 0 bases to trimming and J lost 0 bases, with 14 bases between them. The germline V gene has CDR1 LNHDA and CDR2 SQIVND (reference sequence). The CDR3 here is CASSIDGSGQYQETQYF. The CDR3 nucleotides are TGTGCCAGTAGTATAGATGGGTCAGGACAATACCAAGAGACCCAGTACTTC.